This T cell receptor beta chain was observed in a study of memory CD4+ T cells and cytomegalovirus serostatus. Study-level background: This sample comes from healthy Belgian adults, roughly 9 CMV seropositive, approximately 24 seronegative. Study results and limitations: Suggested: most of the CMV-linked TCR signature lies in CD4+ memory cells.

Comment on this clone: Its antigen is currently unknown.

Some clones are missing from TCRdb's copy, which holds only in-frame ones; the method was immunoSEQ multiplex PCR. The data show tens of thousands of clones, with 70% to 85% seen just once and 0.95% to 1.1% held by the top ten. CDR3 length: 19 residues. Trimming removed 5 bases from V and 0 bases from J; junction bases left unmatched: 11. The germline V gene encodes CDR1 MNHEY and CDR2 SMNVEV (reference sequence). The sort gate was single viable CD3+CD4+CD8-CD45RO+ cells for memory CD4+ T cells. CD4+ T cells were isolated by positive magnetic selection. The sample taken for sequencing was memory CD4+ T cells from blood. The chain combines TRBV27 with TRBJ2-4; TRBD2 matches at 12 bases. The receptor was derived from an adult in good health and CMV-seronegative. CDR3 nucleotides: TGTGCCAGCAGTCCTTTTACTAGCGGGAGGATTCTAGCCAAAAACATTCAGTACTTC. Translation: CASSPFTSGRILAKNIQYF.